The 3 T cell receptor beta chains reported below all come from one sample, sequenced in a study of blood T cells in healthy people across ages. PCR was performed a second time for about 6 to 11 cycles using a sample-barcoded 5' primer and a J-beta primer mix. One entry per CDR3 protein, called by TCRdb with MiXCR from the 5' RACE reads. The sample consists of roughly 2 million distinct CDR3 sequences, 49% of them appearing once. Source material: blood. The source is a woman between 35 and 50 years old in good health.

This chain uses TRBV28 with TRBJ1-2; 7 positions match TRBD1. Germline CDR1 MDHEN, CDR2 SYDVKM. V trimming: 6 bases; J trimming: 8 bases; junction bases outside the gene matches: 6. The CDR3 is 12 amino acids. DNA of the CDR3: TGTGCCAGCAGGGGGACAGTGGAAGGCTACACCTTC. Translation gives CASRGTVEGYTF.

The V gene is TRBV6-5, the J gene TRBJ2-7; 9 bases align to TRBD2. This CDR3 is 15 amino acids long. Trimming took 6 bases from V and 4 from J; bases not matched to a gene: 10. CDR1 MNHEY and CDR2 SVGAGI come from the germline V gene. This CDR3 is CASSPAGGRGYEQYF. CDR3 nucleotide sequence: TGTGCCAGCAGCCCAGCGGGGGGACGTGGTTACGAGCAGTACTTC.

This clonotype was detected a few times. The chain uses TRBV12-3 or TRBV12-4 and TRBJ2-3, with 7 bases matching TRBD2. The CDR3 sequence is 14 residues long. Trimming cost V 7 bases and J 4 bases; bases outside gene matches: 8. CDR3: CASTPLGRADTQYF. CDR3 nucleotides: TGTGCCAGCACCCCGTTGGGGAGGGCAGATACGCAGTATTTT.